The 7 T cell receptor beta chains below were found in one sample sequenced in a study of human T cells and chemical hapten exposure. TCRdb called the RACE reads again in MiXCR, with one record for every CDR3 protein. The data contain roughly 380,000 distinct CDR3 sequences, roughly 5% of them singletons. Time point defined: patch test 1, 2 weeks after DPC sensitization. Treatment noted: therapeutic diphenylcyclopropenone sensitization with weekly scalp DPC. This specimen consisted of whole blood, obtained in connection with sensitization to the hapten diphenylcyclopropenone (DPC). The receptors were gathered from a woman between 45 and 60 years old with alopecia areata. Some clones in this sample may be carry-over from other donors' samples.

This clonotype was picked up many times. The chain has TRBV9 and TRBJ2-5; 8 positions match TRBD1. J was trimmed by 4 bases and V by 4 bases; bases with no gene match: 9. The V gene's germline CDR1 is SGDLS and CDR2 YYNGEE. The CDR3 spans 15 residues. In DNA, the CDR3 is TGTGCCAGCAGCACCCGACAGGGGATAGGAGAGACCCAGTACTTC. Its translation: CASSTRQGIGETQYF.

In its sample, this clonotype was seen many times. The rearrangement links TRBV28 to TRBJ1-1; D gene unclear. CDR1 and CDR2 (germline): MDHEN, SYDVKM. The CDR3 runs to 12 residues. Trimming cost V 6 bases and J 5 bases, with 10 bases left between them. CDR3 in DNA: TGTGCCAGCAGCTTACTTAGGACTGAAGCTTTCTTT. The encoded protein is CASSLLRTEAFF.

The CDR3 loop is CASSQPTTGTYGYTF. The CDR3 DNA follows: TGCGCCAGCAGCCAGCCAACGACAGGCACCTATGGCTACACCTTC. J is TRBJ1-2 and V is TRBV4-1; D is possibly TRBD1 (6 bases). Germline V lookup: CDR1 MGHRA, CDR2 YSYEKL. The CDR3 is 15 residues long. V was shortened by 3 bases and J by 4 bases, with 15 bases between the two germline ends.

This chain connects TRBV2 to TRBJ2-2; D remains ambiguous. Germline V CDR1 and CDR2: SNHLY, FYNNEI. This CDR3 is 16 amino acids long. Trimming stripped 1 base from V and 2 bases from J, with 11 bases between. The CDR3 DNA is TGTGCCAGCAGTGAAGTACCGATTGGAAACACCGGGGAGCTGTTTTTT. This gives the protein CASSEVPIGNTGELFF.

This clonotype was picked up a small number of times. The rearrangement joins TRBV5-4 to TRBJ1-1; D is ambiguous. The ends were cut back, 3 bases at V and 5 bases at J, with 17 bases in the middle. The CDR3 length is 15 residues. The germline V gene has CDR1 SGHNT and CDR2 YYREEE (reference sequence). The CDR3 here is CASSSRDTLGTEAFF. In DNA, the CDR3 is TGTGCCAGCAGCTCCCGCGACACTTTAGGGACTGAAGCTTTCTTT. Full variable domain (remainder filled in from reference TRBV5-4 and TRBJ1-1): ETGVTQSPTHLIKTRGQQVTLRCSSQSGHNTVSWYQQALGQGPQFIFQYYREEENGRGNFPPRFSGLQFPNYSSELNVNALELDDSALYLCASSSRDTLGTEAFFGQGTRLTVV.

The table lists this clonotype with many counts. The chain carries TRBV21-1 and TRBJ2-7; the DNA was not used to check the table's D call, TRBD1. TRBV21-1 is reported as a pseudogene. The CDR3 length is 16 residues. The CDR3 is CASSLRERDRSYEQYF. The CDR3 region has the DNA TGTGCCAGCAGCCTTCGAGAGAGGGACCGGTCCTACGAGCAGTACTTC.

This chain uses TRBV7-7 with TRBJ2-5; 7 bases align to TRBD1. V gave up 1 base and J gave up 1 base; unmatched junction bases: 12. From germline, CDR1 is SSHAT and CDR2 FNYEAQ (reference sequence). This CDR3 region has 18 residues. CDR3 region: CASSLDRGRRRAQETQYF. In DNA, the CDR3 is TGTGCCAGCAGCTTAGACAGGGGAAGGAGAAGGGCCCAAGAGACCCAGTACTTC.